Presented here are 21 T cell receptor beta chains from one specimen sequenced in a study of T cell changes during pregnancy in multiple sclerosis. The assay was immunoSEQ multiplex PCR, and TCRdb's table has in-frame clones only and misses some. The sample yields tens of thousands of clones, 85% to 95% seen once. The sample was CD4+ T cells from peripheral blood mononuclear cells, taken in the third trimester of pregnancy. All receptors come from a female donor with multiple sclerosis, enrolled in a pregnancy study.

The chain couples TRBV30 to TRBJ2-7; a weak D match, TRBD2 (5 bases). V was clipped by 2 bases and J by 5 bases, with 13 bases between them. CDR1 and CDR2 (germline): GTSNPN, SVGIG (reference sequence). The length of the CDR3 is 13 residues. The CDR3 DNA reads TGTGCCTGGAGTCTGGAGAGGGTCCACGAGCAGTACTTC. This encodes CAWSLERVHEQYF.

Here the CDR3 DNA reads TGTGCCAGCAGTGAAGCGCTAAGCAATCAGCCCCAGCATTTT. This sequence encodes CASSEALSNQPQHF. This sequence joins TRBV6-1 and TRBJ1-5; D unclear. V gave up 0 bases and J gave up 1 base, with 4 bases separating them. Per the germline V gene, CDR1 is MNHNS and CDR2 is SASEGT. The CDR3 length is 14 residues.

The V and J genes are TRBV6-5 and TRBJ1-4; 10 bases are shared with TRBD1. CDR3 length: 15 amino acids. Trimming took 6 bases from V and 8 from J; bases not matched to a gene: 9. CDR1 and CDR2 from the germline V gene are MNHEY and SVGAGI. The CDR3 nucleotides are TGTGCCAGCAGCCTCGACAGGGGGCCCGGAGAAAAACTGTTTTTT. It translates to CASSLDRGPGEKLFF.

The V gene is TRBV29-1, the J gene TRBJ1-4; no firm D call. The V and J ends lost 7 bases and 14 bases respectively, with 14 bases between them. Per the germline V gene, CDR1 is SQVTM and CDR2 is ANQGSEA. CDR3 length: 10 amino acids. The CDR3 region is CSGYSGGLFF. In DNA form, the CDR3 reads TGCAGCGGGTATTCGGGAGGGCTGTTTTTT.

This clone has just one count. The CDR3 bases are TGCGCCAGCAGCCCCTGGACTAGCGGGATACCCACCGGGGAGCTGTTTTTT. Encoded protein: CASSPWTSGIPTGELFF. This chain links TRBV5-1 with TRBJ2-2, with TRBD2 identical over 12 bases. Germline lookup yields CDR1 SGHRS and CDR2 YFSETQ. The CDR3 length is 17 residues. Trimming took 4 bases from V and 4 from J; bases not matched to a gene: 8. Drawing the rest from reference TRBV5-1 and TRBJ2-2, the complete variable domain is KAGVTQTPRYLIKTRGQQVTLSCSPISGHRSVSWYQQTPGQGLQFLFEYFSETQRNKGNFPGRFSGRQFSNSRSEMNVSTLELGDSALYLCASSPWTSGIPTGELFFGEGSRLTVL.

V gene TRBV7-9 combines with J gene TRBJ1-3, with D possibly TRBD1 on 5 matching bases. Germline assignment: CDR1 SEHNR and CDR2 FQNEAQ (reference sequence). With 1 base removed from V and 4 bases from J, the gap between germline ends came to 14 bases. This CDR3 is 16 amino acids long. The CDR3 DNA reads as TGTGCCAGCAGCTTAGTGGGGGGTGCGCCAGGAAACACCATATATTTT. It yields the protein CASSLVGGAPGNTIYF. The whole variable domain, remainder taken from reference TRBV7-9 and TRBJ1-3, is DTGVSQNPRHKITKRGQNVTFRCDPISEHNRLYWYRQTLGQGPEFLTYFQNEAQLEKSRLLSDRFSAERPKGSFSTLEIQRTEQGDSAMYLCASSLVGGAPGNTIYFGEGSWLTVV.

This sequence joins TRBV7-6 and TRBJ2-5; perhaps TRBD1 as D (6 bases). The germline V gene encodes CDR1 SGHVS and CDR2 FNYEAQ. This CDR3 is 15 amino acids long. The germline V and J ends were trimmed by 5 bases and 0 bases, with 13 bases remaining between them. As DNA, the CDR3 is TGTGCCAGCAGCCTCGGGACACTCGACCAAGAGACCCAGTACTTC. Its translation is CASSLGTLDQETQYF.

CDR3: CASSLAPDSRGEKLFF. The CDR3 DNA reads TGTGCCAGCAGCTTGGCCCCGGACAGCCGAGGCGAAAAACTGTTTTTT. This rearrangement joins TRBV7-2 to TRBJ1-4, with D perhaps matching TRBD1 (6 bases). CDR1 and CDR2 (germline): SGHTA, FQGNSA. V gave up 3 bases and J gave up 8 bases, with 19 bases separating them. This CDR3 comprises 16 residues.

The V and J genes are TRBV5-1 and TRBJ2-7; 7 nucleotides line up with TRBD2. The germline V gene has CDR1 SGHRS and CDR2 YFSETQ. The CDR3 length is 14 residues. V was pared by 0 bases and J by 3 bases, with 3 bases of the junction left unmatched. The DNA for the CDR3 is TGCGCCAGCAGCTTGGACGGGAGGAACTACGAGCAGTACTTC. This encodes CASSLDGRNYEQYF.

This chain's CDR3 is CASGLAGANEQFF. The CDR3 region has the DNA TGTGCCAGCGGACTAGCGGGAGCTAATGAGCAGTTCTTC. The chain employs TRBV6-5 and TRBJ2-1, with 13 nucleotides matching TRBD2. V lost 8 bases and J lost 7; bases outside the gene matches: 2. The germline V gene has CDR1 MNHEY and CDR2 SVGAGI. The CDR3 contains 13 residues.

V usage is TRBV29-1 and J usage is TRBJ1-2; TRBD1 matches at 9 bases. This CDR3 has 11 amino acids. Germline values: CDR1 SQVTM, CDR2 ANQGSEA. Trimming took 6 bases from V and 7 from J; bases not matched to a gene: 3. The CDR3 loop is CSVGQGGGYTF. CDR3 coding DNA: TGCAGCGTGGGACAGGGTGGTGGCTACACCTTC.

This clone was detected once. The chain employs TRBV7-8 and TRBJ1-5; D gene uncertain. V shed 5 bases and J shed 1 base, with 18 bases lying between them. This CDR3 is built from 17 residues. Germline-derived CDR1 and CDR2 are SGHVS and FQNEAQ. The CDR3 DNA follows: TGTGCCAGCAGCCCACTAGACCCGTTAGGGAGCAATCAGCCCCAGCATTTT. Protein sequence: CASSPLDPLGSNQPQHF.

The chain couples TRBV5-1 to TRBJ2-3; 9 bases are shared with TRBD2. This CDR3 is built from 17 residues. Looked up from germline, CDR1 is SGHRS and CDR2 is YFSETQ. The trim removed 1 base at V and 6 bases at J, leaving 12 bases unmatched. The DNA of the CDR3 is TGCGCCAGCAGCTTGAATCCGACTAGCGGTGCTCGGGATACGCAGTATTTT. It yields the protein CASSLNPTSGARDTQYF.

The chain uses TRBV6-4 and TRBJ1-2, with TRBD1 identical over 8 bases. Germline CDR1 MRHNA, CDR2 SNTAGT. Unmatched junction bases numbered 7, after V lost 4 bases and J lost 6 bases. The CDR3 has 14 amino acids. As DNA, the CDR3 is TGTGCCAGCAGTGGGGCAGGGGGCAAGAATGGCTACACCTTC. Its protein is CASSGAGGKNGYTF.

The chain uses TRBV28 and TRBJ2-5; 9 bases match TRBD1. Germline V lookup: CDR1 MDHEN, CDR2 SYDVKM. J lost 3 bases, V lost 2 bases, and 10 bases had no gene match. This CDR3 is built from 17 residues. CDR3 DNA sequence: TGTGCCAGCAGTTTACACAGGGGGCGAAAAGCCGAAGAGACCCAGTACTTC. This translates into CASSLHRGRKAEETQYF.

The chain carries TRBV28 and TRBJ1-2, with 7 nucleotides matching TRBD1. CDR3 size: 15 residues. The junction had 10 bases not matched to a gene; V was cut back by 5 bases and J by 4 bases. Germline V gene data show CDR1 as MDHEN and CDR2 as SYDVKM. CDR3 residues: CASSPPDRARYGYTF. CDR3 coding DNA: TGTGCCAGCAGTCCCCCCGACAGGGCCCGCTATGGCTACACCTTC.

The CDR3 sequence: CASSENSGFTTEAFF. The DNA for the CDR3 is TGTGCCAGCAGTGAAAACTCAGGGTTTACCACTGAAGCTTTCTTT. This chain connects TRBV6-1 to TRBJ1-1, with D possibly TRBD1 on 5 matching bases. The CDR3 is 15 residues long. From germline, CDR1 is MNHNS and CDR2 SASEGT. Between the trimmed V and J ends, which lost 2 bases and 4 bases, there was a span of 14 bases.

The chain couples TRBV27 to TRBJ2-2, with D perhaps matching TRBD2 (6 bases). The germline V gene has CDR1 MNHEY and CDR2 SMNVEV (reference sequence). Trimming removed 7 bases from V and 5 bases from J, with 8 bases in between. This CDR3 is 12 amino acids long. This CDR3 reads CASNRGTGELFF. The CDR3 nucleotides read TGTGCCAGCAACCGGGGGACCGGGGAGCTGTTTTTT.

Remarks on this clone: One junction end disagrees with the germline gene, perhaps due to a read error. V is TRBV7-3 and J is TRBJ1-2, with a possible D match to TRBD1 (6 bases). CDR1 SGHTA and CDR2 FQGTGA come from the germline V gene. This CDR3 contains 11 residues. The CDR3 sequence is CASSDNRVLSF. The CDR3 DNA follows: TGTGCCAGCAGCGACAACAGGGTTCTCTCGTTC.

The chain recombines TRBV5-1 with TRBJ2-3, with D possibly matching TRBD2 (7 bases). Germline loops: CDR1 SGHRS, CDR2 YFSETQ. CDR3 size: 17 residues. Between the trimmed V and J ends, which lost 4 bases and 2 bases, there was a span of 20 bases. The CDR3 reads CASSGKGGALTTDTQYF. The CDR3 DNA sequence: TGCGCCAGCAGCGGCAAGGGGGGGGCCCTAACCACAGATACGCAGTATTTT.

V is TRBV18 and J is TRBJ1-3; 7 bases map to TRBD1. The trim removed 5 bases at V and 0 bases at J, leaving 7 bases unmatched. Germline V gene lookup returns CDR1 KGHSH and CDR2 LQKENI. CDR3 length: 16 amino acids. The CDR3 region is CASSAGQVSSGNTIYF. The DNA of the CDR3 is TGTGCCAGCTCAGCCGGACAGGTGTCCTCTGGAAACACCATATATTTT.